This is a list of T cell receptor beta chains from one sample in a study of beta chain features in type 1 diabetes. The protocol was immunoSEQ multiplex PCR, while the TCRdb copy is restricted to in-frame clones and leaves out a portion. The sample holds almost 350,000 clones; less than 20% are singletons and the top ten take around 0.045%. The specimen was naive CD4+ T cells from blood. Every receptor here comes from a woman aged 18-29 years in good health. Both conserved end residues are part of each CDR3. A D gene is named only where the DNA matches it firmly. A row's size may be missing; if present it is once, few, many or a size class.

V	D	J	size	CDR3	DNA
TRBV5-6	.	TRBJ2-3	.	CASSRTGQGTDTQYF	TGTGCCAGCAGCCGGACGGGACAAGGGACAGATACGCAGTATTTT
TRBV29-1	.	TRBJ1-1	few	CSVARVNTEAFF	TGCAGCGTTGCAAGAGTGAACACTGAAGCTTTCTTT
TRBV30	TRBD1	TRBJ1-5	.	CAWSATGVQPQHF	TGTGCCTGGAGCGCGACAGGGGTCCAGCCCCAGCATTTT
TRBV18	.	TRBJ1-4	few	CASSLAFLDSSNEKLFF	TGTGCCAGCTCACTAGCGTTCCTGGACAGTTCGAATGAAAAACTGTTTTTT
TRBV5-6	.	TRBJ2-3	.	CASSLRQATDTQYF	TGTGCCAGCAGCTTGCGACAGGCGACAGATACGCAGTATTTT
TRBV5-6	.	TRBJ2-7	.	CASSQDLGVGEQYF	TGTGCCAGCAGCCAAGACTTAGGGGTGGGCGAGCAGTACTTC
TRBV4-1	TRBD1	TRBJ2-2	.	CASSQVGRDRNHGELFF	TGCGCCAGCAGCCAAGTAGGAAGGGACAGGAATCACGGGGAGCTGTTTTTT
TRBV2	.	TRBJ1-4	few	CASSEASGANEKLFF	TGTGCCAGCAGTGAAGCATCCGGGGCTAATGAAAAACTGTTTTTT
TRBV5-1	.	TRBJ2-2	.	CASSFEGTGELFF	TGCGCCAGCAGCTTCGAGGGCACCGGGGAGCTGTTTTTT
TRBV6-6	.	TRBJ2-7	few	CASSLLGGGSSYEQYF	TGTGCCAGCAGCCTATTGGGGGGAGGCTCCTCCTACGAGCAGTACTTC
TRBV23-1	.	TRBJ1-2	few	CASRRRAVWGYTF	TGCGCCAGCCGTAGGAGGGCAGTCTGGGGCTACACCTTC
TRBV18	TRBD1	TRBJ1-1	few	CASSPGQGFANTEAFF	TGTGCCAGCTCACCGGGACAGGGGTTTGCGAACACTGAAGCTTTCTTT
TRBV27	.	TRBJ1-1	few	CASSIYGGTEAFF	TGTGCCAGCAGTATTTACGGAGGTACTGAAGCTTTCTTT
TRBV29-1	TRBD2	TRBJ2-7	.	CGSRGSAGEQYF	TGCGGGAGCCGGGGCTCAGCGGGGGAGCAGTACTTC
TRBV30	.	TRBJ2-7	.	CAWSVLDMEQYF	TGTGCCTGGAGTGTACTTGATATGGAGCAGTACTTC
TRBV5-4	.	TRBJ2-2	few	CASLGKNTGELFF	TGTGCCTCCCTCGGGAAAAACACCGGGGAGCTGTTTTTT
TRBV30	TRBD1	TRBJ1-5	few	CAWSYGTGQNQPQHF	TGTGCCTGGAGTTATGGGACAGGCCAGAATCAGCCCCAGCATTTT
TRBV4-1	TRBD1	TRBJ1-1	.	CASSQGQGSTEAFF	TGCGCCAGCAGCCAAGGACAGGGGAGCACTGAAGCTTTCTTT
TRBV6-6	TRBD1	TRBJ1-2	few	CASTRDREMSGYTF	TGTGCCAGCACGCGGGACAGGGAAATGTCAGGCTACACCTTC
TRBV14	TRBD2	TRBJ2-3	.	CASSPLTSGGTDTQYF	TGTGCCAGCAGCCCGTTGACTAGCGGAGGCACAGATACGCAGTATTTT
TRBV18	.	TRBJ2-7	.	CASSEGRYEQYF	TGTGCCAGCTCGGAGGGGCGGTACGAGCAGTACTTC
TRBV4-1	.	TRBJ1-2	.	CASSQDYRVGYTF	TGCGCCAGCAGCCAAGACTATCGGGTCGGCTACACCTTC
TRBV2	TRBD1	TRBJ1-2	.	CASNRQGAEGYTF	TGTGCCAGCAATAGACAGGGGGCAGAAGGCTACACCTTC
TRBV27	TRBD1	TRBJ2-7	few	CASSSGGAVSYEQYF	TGTGCCAGCAGTTCAGGGGGCGCGGTATCCTACGAGCAGTACTTC
TRBV11-2	TRBD1	TRBJ2-7	.	CASSLGDRLYEQYF	TGTGCCAGCAGCTTAGGGGACAGGCTATACGAGCAGTACTTC
TRBV7-9	.	TRBJ2-3	.	CASSLWRGFSTDTQYF	TGTGCCAGCAGCCTCTGGCGGGGATTTAGCACAGATACGCAGTATTTT
TRBV18	TRBD1	TRBJ2-7	.	CASSPGTESYEQYF	TGTGCCAGCTCACCTGGGACAGAATCGTACGAGCAGTACTTC
TRBV7-9	.	TRBJ1-4	.	CASSLRSSSREKLFF	TGTGCCAGCAGCTTACGCTCGAGCTCCAGGGAAAAACTGTTTTTT
TRBV18	.	TRBJ1-1	.	CASSPPETVTEAFF	TGTGCCAGCTCACCCCCTGAGACAGTCACTGAAGCTTTCTTT
TRBV7-2	TRBD1	TRBJ2-1	.	CASSSRQGGNEQFF	TGTGCCAGCAGCTCTAGACAGGGGGGGAATGAGCAGTTCTTC
TRBV6-5	TRBD1	TRBJ2-7	.	CASSYSGQGGYEQYF	TGTGCCAGCAGTTATTCTGGACAGGGTGGGTACGAGCAGTACTTC
TRBV9	TRBD1	TRBJ2-7	.	CASSAGQGQYYEQYF	TGTGCCAGCAGCGCTGGACAGGGCCAATACTACGAGCAGTACTTC
TRBV7-2	TRBD1	TRBJ2-1	.	CASTHFQGVNEQFF	TGTGCCAGCACCCATTTTCAGGGGGTCAATGAGCAGTTCTTC
TRBV29-1	.	TRBJ1-1	.	CSVDPRSAEAFF	TGCAGCGTTGATCCCAGGTCCGCTGAAGCTTTCTTT
TRBV7-2	.	TRBJ2-7	few	CASSDRVYEQYF	TGTGCCAGCAGCGACCGGGTCTACGAGCAGTACTTC
TRBV5-1	.	TRBJ2-5	few	CASSSQGAETQYF	TGCGCCAGCAGCTCCCAGGGCGCAGAGACCCAGTACTTC
TRBV5-1	.	TRBJ1-2	.	CASRTEPYGYTF	TGCGCCAGCAGGACAGAACCATATGGCTACACCTTC
TRBV7-8	.	TRBJ1-2	.	CASSLKTGHYGYTF	TGTGCCAGCAGCTTAAAAACAGGGCACTATGGCTACACCTTC
TRBV5-1	.	TRBJ2-7	.	CASSLNPGTGLSYEQYF	TGCGCCAGCAGCTTGAACCCCGGGACGGGACTTTCCTACGAGCAGTACTTC
TRBV7-2	.	TRBJ2-7	few	CASSLEGRAYEQYF	TGTGCCAGCAGCTTAGAGGGCAGGGCCTACGAGCAGTACTTC
TRBV5-6	TRBD1	TRBJ2-2	.	CASSSGTGATGELFF	TGTGCCAGCAGCAGTGGGACAGGGGCCACCGGGGAGCTGTTTTTT